This TCR beta chain was profiled in a study of identical twins. Regarding the study as a whole: Those out-of-frame alpha sequences shared by twins showed an excess of low generation probability.

One entry per CDR3 protein results from TCRdb running MiXCR on the 5' RACE reads. The sample lists about 430,000 distinct CDR3 sequences, approximately 18% occurring once. Of note for this clonotype: Its matching antigen is unknown.

The CDR3 has 13 amino acids. The germline V and J ends were trimmed by 1 base and 7 bases, with 14 bases remaining between them. CDR1 is DFQATT and CDR2 is SNEGSKA in the germline V gene (reference sequence). The TCR originated in a man between 45 and 60 years old in good health. The specimen was naive T cells sorted from blood. The J gene is TRBJ2-7, the V gene TRBV20-1; no clear D. The CDR3 DNA reads as TGCAGTGCTAGAGCCCCTGGGGTGAGGGAGCAGTACTTC. This encodes CSARAPGVREQYF.